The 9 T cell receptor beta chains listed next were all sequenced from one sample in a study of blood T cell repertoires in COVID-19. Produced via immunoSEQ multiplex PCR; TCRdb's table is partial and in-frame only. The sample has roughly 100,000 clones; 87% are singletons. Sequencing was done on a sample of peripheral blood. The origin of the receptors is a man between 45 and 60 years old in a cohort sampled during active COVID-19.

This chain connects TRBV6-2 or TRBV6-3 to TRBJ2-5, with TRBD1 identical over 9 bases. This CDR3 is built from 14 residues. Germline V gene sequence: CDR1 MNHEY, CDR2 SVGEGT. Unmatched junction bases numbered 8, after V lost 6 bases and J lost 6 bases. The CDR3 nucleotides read TGTGCCAGCAGCCCCTACAGGGGGCTACAGACCCAGTACTTC. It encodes CASSPYRGLQTQYF.

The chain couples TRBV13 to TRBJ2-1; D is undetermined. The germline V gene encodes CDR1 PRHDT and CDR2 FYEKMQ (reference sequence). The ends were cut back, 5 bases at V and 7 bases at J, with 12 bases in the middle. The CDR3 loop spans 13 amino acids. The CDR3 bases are TGTGCCAGCAGCCCACAGAGCCAGAATGAGCAGTTCTTC. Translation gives CASSPQSQNEQFF. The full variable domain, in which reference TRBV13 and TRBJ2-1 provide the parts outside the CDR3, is AAGVIQSPRHLIKEKRETATLKCYPIPRHDTVYWYQQGPGQDPQFLISFYEKMQSDKGSIPDRFSAQQFSDYHSELNMSSLELGDSALYFCASSPQSQNEQFFGPGTRLTVL.

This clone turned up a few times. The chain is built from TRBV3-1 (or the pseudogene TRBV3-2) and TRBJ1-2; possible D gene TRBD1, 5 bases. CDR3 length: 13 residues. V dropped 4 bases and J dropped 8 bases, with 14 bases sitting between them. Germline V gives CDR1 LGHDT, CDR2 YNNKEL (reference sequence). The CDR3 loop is CASSPEGAGGYTF. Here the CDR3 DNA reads TGTGCCAGCAGCCCCGAAGGGGCGGGGGGCTACACCTTC.

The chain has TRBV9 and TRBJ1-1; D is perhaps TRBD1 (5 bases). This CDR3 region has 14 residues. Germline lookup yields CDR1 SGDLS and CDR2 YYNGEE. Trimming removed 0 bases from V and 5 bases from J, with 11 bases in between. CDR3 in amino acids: CASSVGGAGTEAFF. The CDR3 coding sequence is TGTGCCAGCAGCGTAGGGGGCGCTGGGACTGAAGCTTTCTTT.

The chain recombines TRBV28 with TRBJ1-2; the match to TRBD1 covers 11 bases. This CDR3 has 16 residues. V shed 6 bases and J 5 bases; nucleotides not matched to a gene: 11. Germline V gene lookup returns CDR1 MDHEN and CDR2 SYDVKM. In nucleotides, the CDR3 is TGTGCCAGCAGCCTAGTTGGCGGGACAGGGGGGTATGGCTACACCTTC. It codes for CASSLVGGTGGYGYTF.

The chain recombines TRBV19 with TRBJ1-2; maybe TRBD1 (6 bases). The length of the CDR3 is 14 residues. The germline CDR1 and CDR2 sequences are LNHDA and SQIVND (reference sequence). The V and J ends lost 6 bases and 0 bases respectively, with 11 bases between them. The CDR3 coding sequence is TGTGCCAGTAGAGACAGGACAGCTAACTATGGCTACACCTTC. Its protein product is CASRDRTANYGYTF.

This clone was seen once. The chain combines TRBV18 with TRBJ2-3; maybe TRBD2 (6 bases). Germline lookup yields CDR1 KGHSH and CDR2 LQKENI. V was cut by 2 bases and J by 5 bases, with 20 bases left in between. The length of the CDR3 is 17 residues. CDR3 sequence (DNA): TGTGCCAGCTCACCAGATCAGCGACTAGTTGTGGGAGATACGCAGTATTTT. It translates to CASSPDQRLVVGDTQYF.

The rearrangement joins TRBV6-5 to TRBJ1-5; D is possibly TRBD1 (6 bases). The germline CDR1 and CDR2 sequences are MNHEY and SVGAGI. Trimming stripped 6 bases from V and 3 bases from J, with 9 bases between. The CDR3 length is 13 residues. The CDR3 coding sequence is TGTGCCAGCAGGCAGGGGCTCAATCAGCCCCAGCATTTT. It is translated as CASRQGLNQPQHF.

CDR3 sequence reads: CASGTGGAVNEKLFF. The DNA for the CDR3 is TGTGCCAGCGGGACAGGGGGCGCCGTTAATGAAAAACTGTTTTTT. The chain couples TRBV19 to TRBJ1-4; 12 nucleotides line up with TRBD1. This CDR3 contains 15 residues. The germline V gene encodes CDR1 LNHDA and CDR2 SQIVND (reference sequence). V lost 9 bases and J lost 4; bases outside the gene matches: 6.